The entry below gives a single TCR beta chain sequence along with its context. What it binds is unknown. The analysis combined second doses at about 4 or about 12 weeks. This CDR3 contains 14 residues. Germline values: CDR1 SGHVS, CDR2 FQNEAQ. The ends were cut back, 1 base at V and 6 bases at J, with 10 bases in the middle. Method: immunoSEQ multiplex PCR; TCRdb's copy keeps in-frame clones and lacks some. The data contain some 150,000 clones, more than 90% of them singletons. These data originate in a study of T cell responses to AZD1222 COVID-19 vaccine. Regarding the study as a whole: Unmutated variant regions are reportedly the target of nearly half of TCRs that are spike-specific. A mostly white British donor set with more females was recruited, and clonal diversity was possibly underestimated. Spike-specific TCR breadth and depth both grew after two AZD1222 doses.

The receptor was isolated from an adult who received the AZD1222 COVID-19 vaccine. This rearrangement joins TRBV7-8 to TRBJ1-5; no definite D call. Sequences were derived from peripheral blood, sampled 28 days after the second AZD1222 dose. The CDR3 loop reads CASSLVEGFQPQHF. The CDR3 coding sequence is TGTGCCAGCAGCTTAGTTGAGGGATTTCAGCCCCAGCATTTT.